This T cell receptor beta chain was found in a study of T cell changes during pregnancy in multiple sclerosis. TCRdb keeps only in-frame clones here, not all; method: immunoSEQ multiplex PCR. This sample has more than 65,000 clones; around 93% occur once, and the top ten carry 1%. This CDR3 comprises 15 residues. The trim removed 1 base at V and 7 bases at J, leaving 10 bases unmatched. Germline-derived CDR1 and CDR2 are SGHNT and YYREEE (reference sequence). The chain links TRBV5-4 to TRBJ2-7; 8 positions agree with TRBD1. This receptor was obtained from a female donor with multiple sclerosis, enrolled in a pregnancy study. Here the sequenced sample was peripheral blood, taken in the first trimester of pregnancy. The CDR3 sequence is CASSLTTGEEGEQYF. DNA for the CDR3: TGTGCCAGCAGCTTGACGACAGGGGAGGAGGGGGAGCAGTACTTC.